Given below is one T cell receptor beta chain in context. This clonotype was found a few times. What this receptor recognizes is not known. Base qualities are not recorded, but no much larger clone differs from it by a single base. This sample is drawn from a study of vaccination and CD4 T cells after COVID-19 (dated by TCRdb to the early 2020s). With regard to the full study: Every convalescent patient had a positive nasal swab PCR test for SARS-CoV-2, with mild disease in 9 or 10 patients and severe disease in one. In the convalescent cohort there were six males and four females, among whom were two Hispanic individuals, seven Caucasians, two Asians and one multiracial person. Participants received two doses of either the Pfizer-BioNTech BNT162b2 vaccine (n=8) or the Moderna mRNA-1273 vaccine (n=2). Post-COVID blood samples were collected from convalescent patients a median of approximately 93 days after diagnosis, with a range of roughly 35 to 161 days. Post-vaccine blood samples were taken a median of 72 days after the second vaccine dose, with a range of roughly 14 to 241 days. The cultures were stimulated with overlapping spike peptide pools from SARS-CoV-2 and from the common cold coronaviruses HCoV-NL63, HCoV-OC43 and HCoV-229E. As controls, cultures received a CEFX viral epitope pool (the positive control), an HIV-1 Nef peptide pool (the negative control), or no peptide at all. The spike-specific CD4+ TCR repertoire was compared before and after mRNA vaccination in 10 COVID-19 convalescent patients and a few infection-naive healthy vaccine recipients.

The library relied on PCR. DNA from cultured CD4+ T cells underwent TCR sequencing with the Oncomine TCR Beta short-read assay at the Johns Hopkins FTIC core. The QIAamp micro DNA kit was used to extract genomic DNA from the cultured CD4+ T cells. Oncomine TCR Beta libraries made from cultured CD4+ T cells were pooled using unique dual indexes and sequenced on an Illumina iSeq 100. As for the authors' bioinformatics: Non-productive sequences were filtered out, and CDR3s that did not start with C, did not end with F or W, or were shorter than 7 amino acids were discarded. Antigen-specific clonotypes were identified using the MANAFEST web application through comparison of peptide-stimulated wells with reference and other culture wells. An FDR below 0.05, an odds ratio above 5, and a productive frequency above 0.1% in at least two of three replicate wells were required for clones to be considered positive. Cross-reactive clonotypes were defined as significantly expanded in both SARS-CoV-2 spike wells and at least one common cold coronavirus spike condition. Similarity between CDR3 sequences was evaluated in R version 3.6.1 using Levenshtein distances (stringdist) and unrooted phylogenetic trees (ape). TCRdb's own reprocessing of the public reads used fastp at Q25 and MiXCR and kept productive beta chains. One record per CDR3 amino acid sequence lists the most common genes and DNA. The V and J calls come from TCRdb's annotation, not from the publication. This sample holds fewer than 15,000 distinct CDR3 sequences; over 25% were observed only once. Of the sample, approximately 15% falls within the top ten clones.

Reading the label with the study, this specimen's treatment or condition is: approximately nine-day PBMC culture with coronavirus spike peptide pools or control peptides (ViraFEST assay). The ViraFEST assay was used in the study, in which antigen-specific T cells were expanded with peptide pools and expanded clonotypes were subsequently identified by TCR sequencing. Positive SARS-CoV-2 PCR tests in the convalescent patients dated from March to December 2020, before Alpha, Beta and Delta variants emerged in the United States. PBMCs were cultured at a few million per well in IMDM supplemented with roughly 5% human AB serum and roughly 10 IU/ml IL-2, with 9.5 to 10 ug/ml peptide pools added. On days 3 and 7, half of the culture medium was replaced with fresh IL-2-containing medium. CD4+ T cells were isolated after approximately ten days of culture through negative selection using the EasySep CD4+ T cell isolation kit. Ficoll-Paque Plus gradient centrifugation was used to isolate PBMCs from whole blood, and the isolated PBMCs were then either used fresh or cryopreserved at -140C. In general, triplicate wells were set up for every culture condition.

The paper as a whole reports these results and caveats: The median number of SARS-CoV-2-reactive clonotypes rose from under 25 after infection to 35 to 45 after vaccination, but the change was not significant. The number of convalescent patients in the study was relatively small, and the study did not examine early timepoints following natural infection. Of the vaccine-specific clones found in convalescent patients, nearly all (304 of 307) were mono-reactive for SARS-CoV-2 spike instead of being cross-reactive with common cold coronaviruses. In convalescent patients, a median around 83% of post-vaccine SARS-CoV-2-reactive clones were detected only after vaccination, and vaccine-specific priming was suggested by this finding.

The receptor's source is a human donor with COVID-19. Material for sequencing was cultured CD4+ T cells from blood.

The CDR3 protein sequence reads: CASSPRDRGSTYNSPLHF. The DNA sequence reads TGTGCCAGCTCACCACGGGACAGGGGGAGCACCTATAATTCACCCCTCCACTTT. This chain is built from TRBV18 and TRBJ1-6; TRBD1 matches 11 bases in the middle. The CDR3 measures 18 amino acids from cysteine to phenylalanine. Only the CDR3 DNA is retained, 54 bases long and in frame from the first base. V ends up 1 base short and J 2 bases short, with an unmatched junction base count of 4. In the germline V gene, CDR1 corresponds to KGHSH and CDR2 to LQKENI.